This T cell receptor (beta chain) was sequenced during a study of blood T cell repertoires in COVID-19. About the study: Acute and convalescent COVID-19 samples came from the United States, Italy and Spain. PBMCs, B-cell-depleted T cells, or T cells provided the cDNA or gDNA that made up the material.

Methods used by the authors: Reference gene primer amplification in the assay estimated nucleated cell counts. Generated by immunoSEQ multiplex PCR, the TCRdb table keeps only in-frame clones and is missing some. V and J calls and clone size are copied from that table; D and trimming were computed from the DNA. The repertoire includes about 210,000 clones, 80% of them detected once, and around 7.3% sits in the top ten. Germline loops: CDR1 MNHEY, CDR2 SVGAGI. The CDR3 is 12 residues long. Trimming shortened V by 6 bases and J by 7 bases, and 9 bases separated the two germline ends. The receptor was isolated from a woman aged 70-85 years with acute or convalescent COVID-19. The chain employs TRBV6-5 and TRBJ2-2; the D gene is possibly TRBD1 (6 bases). The material sequenced was peripheral blood. This CDR3 reads CASRSGVGELFF. Written as DNA, the CDR3 is TGTGCCAGCAGGTCAGGGGTCGGGGAGCTGTTTTTT.